The 16 T cell receptor beta chains below come from one sample, sequenced in a study of beta chain features in type 1 diabetes. No antigen is known for these receptors. Expressed TCRB transcripts were sequenced after all isolated RNA was converted to cDNA. Repertoires were generated with immunoSEQ multiplex PCR, while TCRdb's copy carries only in-frame clones and drops some. The sample lists more than 250,000 clones; less than 30% were seen once. Regarding the study as a whole: Moderate yet significant TCRB CDR3 shortening was seen in Type 1 diabetes patients in all four CD4+ subsets.

Sequenced input: naive CD4+ T cells from blood. All receptors come from a woman aged 25 to 45 with type 1 diabetes.

The chain's CDR3 is CATSRVVDGDYGYTF. In DNA, the CDR3 is TGTGCCACCAGCAGAGTGGTCGACGGAGACTATGGCTACACCTTC. This rearrangement joins TRBV15 to TRBJ1-2; D not certain. The ends were cut back, 1 base at V and 3 bases at J, with 12 bases in the middle. The CDR3 length is 15 residues. Germline V lookup: CDR1 LNHNV, CDR2 YYDKDF (reference sequence).

This clone was recorded a few times. This sequence joins TRBV5-6 and TRBJ2-5; 7 bases fit TRBD2. Germline-derived CDR1 and CDR2 are SGHDT and YYEEEE. Unmatched junction bases numbered 7, after V lost 0 bases and J lost 5 bases. The CDR3 length is 15 residues. CDR3 nucleotide sequence: TGTGCCAGCAGCTTGGGTGCGGGAGTTTTGGAGACCCAGTACTTC. Protein sequence: CASSLGAGVLETQYF.

The rearrangement uses TRBV30 and TRBJ1-4; 10 bases are a match to TRBD1. This CDR3 spans 14 amino acids. The germline CDR1 and CDR2 sequences are GTSNPN and SVGIG (reference sequence). V gave up 2 bases and J gave up 5 bases; unmatched junction bases: 2. The CDR3 region has the DNA TGTGCCTGGAGTATGGGACAGGGGAATGAAAAACTGTTTTTT. It encodes CAWSMGQGNEKLFF.

The J gene is TRBJ2-5, the V gene TRBV25-1; TRBD2 agrees at 7 bases. CDR3 length: 14 residues. V trimming: 5 bases; J trimming: 7 bases; junction bases outside the gene matches: 10. Germline assignment: CDR1 MGHDK and CDR2 SYGVNS. The CDR3, as DNA: TGTGCCAGCAGTACCATTCGGGGGGACGGGACCCAGTACTTC. Amino acid sequence: CASSTIRGDGTQYF.

Written as DNA, the CDR3 is TGTGCCAGCAGCCATGCACTTAGCGGGAGAGTGAGGAATGAGCAGTTCTTC. It translates to CASSHALSGRVRNEQFF. The chain joins TRBV14 to TRBJ2-1; 9 bases are a match to TRBD2. The CDR3 has 17 residues. The V gene end was trimmed by 3 bases and the J gene end by 7 bases; junction bases not matched to a gene: 13. The germline CDR1 and CDR2 sequences are SGHDN and FVKESK.

This clone has only a few counts. This chain joins TRBV9 and TRBJ2-5; D call uncertain. Germline values: CDR1 SGDLS, CDR2 YYNGEE. Trimming pared 4 bases from V and 2 bases from J, leaving 9 bases between. The CDR3 extends over 13 amino acids. CDR3 sequence (DNA): TGTGCCAGCAGCCCTCTGTCGCAAGAGACCCAGTACTTC. Protein product: CASSPLSQETQYF.

This clone was counted a few times. CDR3 nucleotide sequence: TGTGCCAGCGGAGGGACAGCCCGTTACTATGGCTACACCTTC. Its protein is CASGGTARYYGYTF. The rearrangement uses TRBV28 and TRBJ1-2, with TRBD1 matching 7 bases. Trimming cost V 8 bases and J 3 bases; bases outside gene matches: 9. The CDR3 runs to 14 residues. Per the germline V gene, CDR1 is MDHEN and CDR2 is SYDVKM.

The chain is built from TRBV30 and TRBJ2-3; 13 bases are shared with TRBD2. Trimming took 0 bases from V and 4 from J; bases not matched to a gene: 1. CDR3 size: 15 residues. Germline assignment: CDR1 GTSNPN and CDR2 SVGIG (reference sequence). The CDR3 loop reads CAWSVLAGGPDTQYF. CDR3 nucleotides: TGTGCCTGGAGTGTACTAGCGGGAGGGCCAGATACGCAGTATTTT.

This chain joins TRBV28 and TRBJ2-7; TRBD1 matches at 7 bases. With V trimmed by 7 bases and J by 2 bases, 5 bases remained unmatched. The length of the CDR3 is 13 residues. CDR1 and CDR2 from the germline V gene are MDHEN and SYDVKM. CDR3 sequence (DNA): TGTGCCAGCAATTCGGACAGGCCCTACGAGCAGTACTTC. It is translated as CASNSDRPYEQYF. Filled out from reference TRBV28 and TRBJ2-7, the complete variable domain reads DVKVTQSSRYLVKRTGEKVFLECVQDMDHENMFWYRQDPGLGLRLIYFSYDVKMKEKGDIPEGYSVSREKKERFSLILESASTNQTSMYLCASNSDRPYEQYFGPGTRLTVT.

This clone was observed a few times. V is TRBV30 and J is TRBJ2-7; perhaps TRBD1 as D (5 bases). The CDR3 is made up of 13 amino acids. Germline assignment: CDR1 GTSNPN and CDR2 SVGIG (reference sequence). With 3 bases removed from V and 2 bases from J, the gap between germline ends came to 11 bases. Here the CDR3 reads CAWSRVIPYEQYF. In nucleotides, the CDR3 is TGTGCCTGGAGCAGGGTTATCCCCTACGAGCAGTACTTC. The variable domain in full, with the rest retrieved from reference TRBV30 and TRBJ2-7, is SQTIHQWPATLVQPVGSPLSLECTVEGTSNPNLYWYRQAAGRGLQLLFYSVGIGQISSEVPQNLSASRPQDRQFILSSKKLLLSDSGFYLCAWSRVIPYEQYFGPGTRLTVT.

V gene TRBV30 combines with J gene TRBJ1-2; D remains unclear. V was pared by 2 bases and J by 5 bases, with 12 bases between. The germline gives CDR1 GTSNPN, CDR2 SVGIG (reference sequence). CDR3 size: 13 residues. The DNA for the CDR3 is TGTGCCTGGAGTCCCAGCGGGAGGTATGGCTACACCTTC. This encodes CAWSPSGRYGYTF.

The rearrangement links TRBV7-9 to TRBJ2-7, with D maybe TRBD2 (5 bases). Trimming cost V 1 base and J 9 bases, with 10 bases left between them. This CDR3 spans 12 amino acids. Per germline, CDR1 SEHNR and CDR2 FQNEAQ (reference sequence). The CDR3, as DNA: TGTGCCAGCAGCTTAGATGGGAGCACGCAGTACTTC. Its translation is CASSLDGSTQYF. Variable domain in full (rest from reference TRBV7-9 and TRBJ2-7): DTGVSQNPRHKITKRGQNVTFRCDPISEHNRLYWYRQTLGQGPEFLTYFQNEAQLEKSRLLSDRFSAERPKGSFSTLEIQRTEQGDSAMYLCASSLDGSTQYFGPGTRLTVT.

This clone occurred a few times. This chain links TRBV9 with TRBJ1-5; 7 nucleotides line up with TRBD1. The CDR3 has 14 amino acids. The V gene's germline CDR1 is SGDLS and CDR2 YYNGEE. V lost 4 bases to trimming and J lost 5 bases; unmatched junction nucleotides: 6. CDR3 residues: CASSRDRVDQPQHF. CDR3 DNA sequence: TGTGCCAGCAGCCGTGACAGGGTTGATCAGCCCCAGCATTTT.

On this clone itself: Relative to the germline gene, one junction end is altered; a read error may explain this. At the DNA level, this CDR3 is encoded by other sequences in the same sample as well. The V call is TRBV29-1, the J call TRBJ1-5; TRBD1 matches at 11 bases. CDR1 is SQVTM and CDR2 is ANQGSEA in the germline V gene. The CDR3 has 13 residues. CDR3 amino acids: CSVWTGGGQPQHF. DNA of the CDR3: TGCAGCGTTTGGACAGGGGGCGGTCAGCCCCAGCACTTT.

The table lists this clone with a count of one. The chain combines TRBV7-2 with TRBJ1-5, with D tentatively TRBD1 (6 bases). The germline CDR1 and CDR2 sequences are SGHTA and FQGNSA. The CDR3 extends over 15 amino acids. Trimming took 10 bases from V and 0 from J, leaving 16 bases between them. CDR3 nucleotides: TGTGCCACTAGTCGGGACACATATAGCAATCAGCCCCAGCATTTT. This sequence encodes CATSRDTYSNQPQHF.

The chain carries TRBV6-5 and TRBJ2-1, with a possible D match to TRBD2 (5 bases). V was cut by 5 bases and J by 4 bases, with 12 bases left in between. The CDR3 consists of 14 residues. Per the germline V gene, CDR1 is MNHEY and CDR2 is SVGAGI. CDR3 bases: TGTGCCAGCAGTCCGGAGGACCGATACAATGAGCAGTTCTTC. Amino acids: CASSPEDRYNEQFF.